This paragraph covers one T cell receptor beta chain sequence. The clone's antigen remains unknown. Base qualities are not at hand, and no much larger clone is one base apart. The entry originates in a study of blood T cell repertoires in COVID-19 (dated by TCRdb to between 2020 and 2021). Context from the whole study: Samples covering the acute and convalescent phases of COVID-19 were provided by collaborators in the United States, Italy and Spain. The material from the prospective study consisted of cDNA or gDNA derived from T cells, B-cell-depleted T cells, or PBMCs. Subjects who had been exposed to COVID-19, were actively infected with it, or had recovered from it provided the deeply sampled blood TCRbeta repertoires that made up the dataset. The repertoires were released in a freely available public database meant as a resource for research on the immune response to SARS-CoV-2. The samples were drawn from two sources: the first 160 participants of the ongoing ImmuneRACE study, and 1,254 subjects contributed by 6 global collaborators. The sample metadata nearly always contained a de-identified subject ID, COVID-19 status, age in years and sex. Where HLA class I and class II types were available, the types were taken from metadata supplied by the sample provider, not from assay-based typing. The investigation overall reported the following: The quantity of clinical and demographic metadata differed by source and by participant and was supplied without curation.

Participants in the prospective study were aged roughly 18 to 95 years, lived in 24 United States geographic areas, and enrolled through a virtual design. To assign participants to cohorts, the prospective study relied on clinical history that participants themselves reported in a screening survey and a study questionnaire. Recovered participants in ImmuneRACE Cohort 3 were defined by two consecutive negative NP/OP PCR tests, clearance by a healthcare professional, or resolution of symptoms. In the prospective study, whole blood, serum and a nasopharyngeal or oropharyngeal swab were collected from each participant by mobile phlebotomists. Additional blood draws and questionnaires over a 2-month period could optionally be provided by prospective study participants. Before DNA extraction, prospective study blood samples were shipped either frozen or at room temperature. The germline V gene (reference sequence) supplies CDR1 LNHDA and CDR2 SQIVND. Trimming accounts for 5 bases at V and 5 bases at J, while the number of junction bases matched to no gene is 8. The CDR3 runs 15 residues from the cysteine to the phenylalanine. Only the CDR3 DNA stays, 45 bases, in frame from base 1.

The immunoSEQ Assay, a bias-controlled multiplex PCR, was used to amplify TCRbeta CDR3 regions from genomic DNA. The authors processed their data as follows. The number of nucleated cells in each sample was estimated by amplification of reference gene primers within the assay. Sequence reads were collapsed and filtered to measure the absolute abundance of every unique TCRbeta CDR3 rearrangement. For each sample, productive Simpson clonality was calculated as the square root of Simpson's diversity index across productive rearrangements. TCRdb obtained this table from immuneACCESS and retained in-frame rearrangements with V and J assigned. These tables miss some clones; where compared with another copy, unresolved V genes account for less than half of the shortfall, and the remainder is unexplained. V and J calls and clone size come straight from that table; D and trimming were deduced from the DNA. The sample table lists roughly 180,000 clones, 75% to 90% of them with a count of one. The top ten hold 6.2% of the sample.

This TCR came from a man aged 40-50 years who had recovered from COVID-19. The chain uses TRBV19 and TRBJ1-4; 7 bases in the junction line up with TRBD1. The sample taken for sequencing was PBMCs or T cells enriched from blood (not recorded which). The CDR3 protein sequence reads: CASSHGQVINEKLFF. The nucleotide sequence is given as TGTGCCAGTAGTCACGGACAGGTTATCAATGAAAAACTGTTTTTT.